Listed below are T cell receptor beta chains from one sample, sequenced in a study of neoadjuvant anti-PD-1 for oral cavity cancer. Generated by immunoSEQ multiplex PCR, the TCRdb table keeps only in-frame clones and is missing some. The sample carries over 8,500 clones, 66% recorded once. The sample in question was tumor tissue, obtained before nivolumab (anti-PD-1) treatment. The receptor set was obtained from a person between 40 and 79 years old with oral cavity squamous cell carcinoma. Each CDR3 is given with its conserved first and last residue. D genes are given only for firm matches. Clone size is not always given. Where it is, it says once, few, many or a class for expanded clones.

>TRBJ1-5|NA|NA|TRBV2
TGTGCCAGCAGAAGGGACGGCAATCAGCCCCAGCATTTT
CASRRDGNQPQHF
>TRBJ1-1|NA|NA|TRBV7-9
TGTGCCAGCAGCTCCACAGGGTACCCTGAAGCTTTCTTT
CASSSTGYPEAFF
>TRBJ2-1|NA|once|TRBV4-1
TGCGCCAGCAGCCAAGAAACGAGTTCCGGGTCCAATGAGCAGTTCTTC
CASSQETSSGSNEQFF
>TRBJ1-1|NA|NA|TRBV28
TGTGCCAGCAGTTTAGTTAGGGGAACTGAAGCTTTCTTT
CASSLVRGTEAFF
>TRBJ2-7|NA|NA|TRBV11-2
TGTGCCAGCAGCTTAGAAAGGACTACTCTCGAGCAGTACTTC
CASSLERTTLEQYF
>TRBJ2-7|TRBD2|few|TRBV5-1
TGCGCCAGCAGCGGCGGGAGCCCCGCTGCGTTCTACGAGCAGTACTTC
CASSGGSPAAFYEQYF
>TRBJ2-7|TRBD2|few|TRBV28
TGTGCCAGCAGCACCCTTAGCGGGAGGAGGAACGAGCAGTACTTC
CASSTLSGRRNEQYF
>TRBJ2-1|TRBD2|NA|TRBV5-5
TGTGCCAGCAGTTCTGGACTAGCGGGGGGGCCCCGGCGGGTCTTC
CASSSGLAGGPRRVF
>TRBJ1-2|NA|few|TRBV2
TGTGCCAGCAGTGAACCAGGGGCAAGCTATGGCTACACCTTC
CASSEPGASYGYTF
>TRBJ1-4|NA|NA|TRBV2
TGTGCCAGCAGTGGCTACGGGTACCAAGATGAAAAACTGTTTTTT
CASSGYGYQDEKLFF
>TRBJ2-3|TRBD2|few|TRBV11-2
TGTGCCAGCAGCTTAGACCCTAGCGGGAGACCAAATACGCAGTATTTT
CASSLDPSGRPNTQYF
>TRBJ1-5|TRBD1|NA|TRBV10-3
TGTGCCATCAGTGAGTCGACAGGGAGCAATCAGCCCCAGCATTTT
CAISESTGSNQPQHF
>TRBJ1-1|TRBD1|NA|TRBV6-1
TGTGCCAGCAGTGAAGGAGAGACAGGGTTCGACGGAGCTTTCTTT
CASSEGETGFDGAFF
>TRBJ2-3|NA|NA|TRBV5-1
TGCGCCAGCAGCTTGGGGGTCAGGGTCACAGATACGCAGTATTTT
CASSLGVRVTDTQYF
>TRBJ1-6|NA|NA|TRBV14
TGTGCCAGCAGCCAGTCAACAGGCTCTCGCCGGCCCCTCCACTTT
CASSQSTGSRRPLHF
>TRBJ2-1|TRBD1|NA|TRBV5-6
TGTGCCAGCAGCTTGAAGGACAGGGTGACCAATGAGCAGTTCTTC
CASSLKDRVTNEQFF
>TRBJ1-5|TRBD1|NA|TRBV7-2
TGTGCCAGCAGCCGCGGACAGGGCGATCAGCCCCAGCATTTT
CASSRGQGDQPQHF
>TRBJ1-2|TRBD1|NA|TRBV7-9
TGTGCCAGCAGCTTGGTCGACAGGGGAGTTGGCTACACCTTC
CASSLVDRGVGYTF
>TRBJ2-1|NA|NA|TRBV7-8
TGTGCCAGCAGCCGAATTAACGATAGAGGGTATGAGCAGTTCTTC
CASSRINDRGYEQFF
>TRBJ2-1|NA|once|TRBV2
TGTGCCAGCAGCAGCCAGGTGAAATACTACAATGAGCAGTTCTTC
CASSSQVKYYNEQFF
>TRBJ1-2|NA|NA|TRBV7-2
TGTGCCAGCAGCCTTGACAATAACTATGGCTACACCTTC
CASSLDNNYGYTF
>TRBJ1-4|NA|NA|TRBV10-1
TGCGCCAGCAGTGCTGGGGTGAGCGGTGAAAAACTGTTTTTT
CASSAGVSGEKLFF